A selection of T cell receptor beta chains follows, all from one sample in a study of Graves' ophthalmopathy and Graves' hyperthyroidism. TCRdb re-called the multiplex PCR reads with MiXCR, one entry per CDR3 protein. The data contain hundreds of thousands of distinct CDR3 sequences, roughly 41% of them seen just once; the ten biggest clones take up around 3.3%. Input material: peripheral blood. These receptors were obtained from an adult man with Graves' ophthalmopathy. Both conserved end residues are part of each CDR3. D genes are given only for firm matches. Clone size is shown for a subset of rows, as once, few, many or a class of expanded clone.

clone size	CDR3 length	V gene	J gene	D gene	CDR3 DNA	CDR3 protein
.	16	TRBV7-9	TRBJ1-2	.	TGTGCCAGCAGCTTGGAGGGCAGCGGTTTTATCTATGGCTACACCTTC	CASSLEGSGFIYGYTF
.	16	TRBV2	TRBJ2-5	.	TGTGCCAGCAGAAGGTCCAGGGCCGATAGGGGAGAGACCCAGTACTTC	CASRRSRADRGETQYF
.	17	TRBV7-9	TRBJ1-1	TRBD1	TGCGCCAGCAGCCAAGATTCCCCCAGGGGGGGACACACTGAAGCTTTCTTT	CASSQDSPRGGHTEAFF
.	15	TRBV9	TRBJ1-5	.	TGTGCCAGCGGCCTGGACACGCTCTTCAATCAGCCCCAGCATTTT	CASGLDTLFNQPQHF
many	13	TRBV10-3	TRBJ1-2	.	TGTGCCATCAGTGAACAGGTTAACTATGGCTACACCTTC	CAISEQVNYGYTF
.	18	TRBV7-3	TRBJ1-1	TRBD1	TGTGCCAGCAGCCCCCCCGGCCGGGGACAGGGGATCGACACTGAAGCTTTCTTT	CASSPPGRGQGIDTEAFF
many	15	TRBV7-6	TRBJ2-6	.	TGTGCCAGCAGAGAAGGAAACTCTGGGGCCAACGTCCTGACTTTC	CASREGNSGANVLTF
many	13	TRBV2	TRBJ1-1	TRBD1	TGTGCCAGCAGTGGGTTCTCGGACAGGGGAGTCCTCTTT	CASSGFSDRGVLF
few	15	TRBV4-1	TRBJ2-5	.	TGCGCCAGCAGCCAAGCGGCGGGGCGAGAAGAGACCCAGTACTTC	CASSQAAGREETQYF
many	13	TRBV29-1	TRBJ2-7	TRBD2	TGCAGCGTTAAAGGACTAGAAGCCTACGAGCAGTACTTC	CSVKGLEAYEQYF
many	14	TRBV24-1	TRBJ2-5	TRBD1	TGTGCCACCAGTGACCTTGACAGGGACGGGACCCAGTACTTC	CATSDLDRDGTQYF
.	16	TRBV11-1	TRBJ1-5	TRBD1	TGCGCCAGCAGCCAAGAACCGACAGGGTACAATCAGCCCCAGCATTTT	CASSQEPTGYNQPQHF
.	15	TRBV20-1	TRBJ1-2	.	TGCAGTGCTACCCCCCTCAGGACCCTTGGCTATGGCTACACCTTC	CSATPLRTLGYGYTF
.	14	TRBV10-3	TRBJ1-2	TRBD1	TGTGCCATCAGGTCGGGACAGAGAAACTATGGCTACACCTTC	CAIRSGQRNYGYTF
.	12	TRBV5-4	TRBJ2-5	.	TGTGCCAGCAGCTTGGGTGGGACAACCCAGTACTTC	CASSLGGTTQYF
many	14	TRBV7-9	TRBJ1-3	.	TGTGCCAGCAGCTTATTGGTCTCTGGAAACACCATATATTTT	CASSLLVSGNTIYF
once	11	TRBV20-1	TRBJ1-3	.	TGCAGTGGGAACAGGGCGAACACCATATATTTT	CSGNRANTIYF
.	13	TRBV29-1	TRBJ2-5	TRBD1	TGCAGCGTTGAGACAGGGGTATTGGAGACCCAGTACTTC	CSVETGVLETQYF
.	15	TRBV25-1	TRBJ1-6	.	TGTGCCAGCAATGCGCGACGGGACTTCGGTTCACCCCTCCACTTT	CASNARRDFGSPLHF
many	12	TRBV20-1	TRBJ2-7	.	TGCAGTGCTAGGGCAGGCAACTACGAGCAGTACTTC	CSARAGNYEQYF
.	14	TRBV15	TRBJ2-5	.	TGTGCCACCAGCGTGGCTGGCTACGGAGAGACCCAGTACTTC	CATSVAGYGETQYF
many	13	TRBV19	TRBJ2-5	TRBD2	TGTGCCAGCGGGGGGGCAGCCCAAGAGACCCAGTACTTC	CASGGAAQETQYF
.	16	TRBV4-2	TRBJ1-1	TRBD1	TGTGCCAGCAGCCAAGAAGTTAGGACAGGCGCCACTGAAGCTTTCTTT	CASSQEVRTGATEAFF
once	16	TRBV7-9	TRBJ2-4	TRBD1	TGTGCCAGCAGCCCGGGACAGGGTAGGGTTGTGAACATTCAGTACTTC	CASSPGQGRVVNIQYF
few	14	TRBV11-3	TRBJ1-1	.	TGTGCCAGCATGCAGGGACGGTCTGGCACTGAAGCTTTCTTT	CASMQGRSGTEAFF
.	14	TRBV11-2	TRBJ2-7	.	TGTGCCAGCAGCTTAGTGAGCGGGTGCTACGAGCAGTACTTC	CASSLVSGCYEQYF
.	14	TRBV20-1	TRBJ1-6	.	TGCAGTGCTGGGTCAGGGAAGGGAAATTCACCCCTCCACTTT	CSAGSGKGNSPLHF
few	17	TRBV6-5	TRBJ2-6	TRBD1	TGTGCCAGCAGAAGGACAGGGGGCCGTGCTGGGGCCAACGTCCTGACTTTC	CASRRTGGRAGANVLTF
many	15	TRBV7-9	TRBJ1-4	.	TGTGCCAGCACCACCGGCCGGGGAACTAATGAAAAACTGTTTTTT	CASTTGRGTNEKLFF
few	15	TRBV14	TRBJ2-7	.	TGTGCCAGCAGCCAAGATCTGTGGACAGCCTACGAGCAGTACTTC	CASSQDLWTAYEQYF
.	13	TRBV29-1	TRBJ1-2	.	TGCAGCTTAGCGTTCGACAGTAACTATGGCTACACCTTC	CSLAFDSNYGYTF
.	14	TRBV10-3	TRBJ2-6	TRBD2	TGTGCCTCGACCGGGGGGTCTGGGGCCAACGTCCTGACTTTC	CASTGGSGANVLTF
.	14	TRBV10-3	TRBJ1-2	TRBD1	TGTGCCATCAGCTCGGGACAGGGTTTCTCTGGCTACACCTTC	CAISSGQGFSGYTF
.	17	TRBV2	TRBJ2-2	TRBD1	TGTGCCAGCAGTGAAAGGGTTGCGGGACAGGGGGCCGGGGAGCTGTTTTTT	CASSERVAGQGAGELFF
many	18	TRBV7-2	TRBJ2-7	TRBD2	TGTGCCAGCAGCCCCCGGACTAGCGGGAGGGCCGGTTACTACGAGCAGTACTTC	CASSPRTSGRAGYYEQYF
few	16	TRBV6-4	TRBJ2-1	TRBD1	TGTGCCAGCAGCCAAGACCGGGACAGGGTCTACAATGAGCAGTTCTTC	CASSQDRDRVYNEQFF
few	14	TRBV4-1	TRBJ1-5	.	TGCGCCAGCAGCCAAGCATCCAGCAATCAGCCCCAGCATTTT	CASSQASSNQPQHF
once	13	TRBV29-1	TRBJ2-5	.	TGCAGCGGGGAGGGGGGGCTAGGGGAGACCCAGTACTTC	CSGEGGLGETQYF
.	17	TRBV5-1	TRBJ2-7	TRBD1	TGCGCCAGCAGCTACCCCAATCGGACAGGGGAACCTACCGAGCAGTACTTC	CASSYPNRTGEPTEQYF
few	17	TRBV12-3/TRBV12-4	TRBJ2-5	.	TGTGCTAGTGGTTTGGTACTAACACAAAAGTACCAAGAGACCCAGTACTTC	CASGLVLTQKYQETQYF
few	16	TRBV10-3	TRBJ2-7	.	TGTGCCAGCAGTGAAGGATTACAGGGATTAAGGCGCGAGCAGTACTTC	CASSEGLQGLRREQYF
.	13	TRBV12-3/TRBV12-4	TRBJ2-2	TRBD1	TGTGCCAGCAGGAGGACAGGGGGCGCGGAGCTGTTTTTT	CASRRTGGAELFF
.	13	TRBV6-4	TRBJ2-7	TRBD2	TGTGCCAGCAGCTCGGGGGGGGCCAACGAGCAGTACTTC	CASSSGGANEQYF
few	11	TRBV20-1	TRBJ1-1	TRBD1	TGCAGTGCTGCACAGGGGACTGAAGCTTTCTTT	CSAAQGTEAFF
many	14	TRBV12-3/TRBV12-4	TRBJ1-1	.	TGTGCCAGCAGTCCAGCAGGGAGGAACACTGAAGCTTTCTTT	CASSPAGRNTEAFF
.	16	TRBV10-3	TRBJ1-6	TRBD1	TGTGCCAGCAGTGGAGGACAGGGCGGCGATAATTCACCCCTCCACTTT	CASSGGQGGDNSPLHF
few	17	TRBV5-5	TRBJ2-5	TRBD2	TGTGCCAGCAGCCAAGGCGGAGCAGCGGGGCTGTGGGAGACCCAGTACTTC	CASSQGGAAGLWETQYF
many	13	TRBV19	TRBJ1-5	.	TGTGCCAGTAGTGTCCGGGGCAATCAGCCCCAGCATTTT	CASSVRGNQPQHF
.	14	TRBV20-1	TRBJ2-6	.	TGCAGTGCAAAGCAGGACTCTGGGGCCAACGTCCTGACTTTC	CSAKQDSGANVLTF